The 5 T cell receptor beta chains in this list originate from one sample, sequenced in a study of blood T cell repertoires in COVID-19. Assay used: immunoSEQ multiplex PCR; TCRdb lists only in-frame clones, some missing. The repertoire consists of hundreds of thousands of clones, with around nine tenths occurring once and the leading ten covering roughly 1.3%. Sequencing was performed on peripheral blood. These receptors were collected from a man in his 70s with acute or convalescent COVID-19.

This CDR3 is CASSLETGGEETQYF. CDR3 coding DNA: TGCGCCAGCAGCTTGGAAACAGGGGGCGAAGAGACCCAGTACTTC. The chain is built from TRBV5-1 and TRBJ2-5; TRBD1 agrees at 9 bases. Germline CDR1 SGHRS, CDR2 YFSETQ. Trimming took 0 bases from V and 3 from J; bases not matched to a gene: 3. This CDR3 comprises 15 residues.

CDR3 nucleotide sequence: TGTGCCACCAGTGAGGCAGGGACTGGGGCCAACGTCCTGACTTTC. Amino acids: CATSEAGTGANVLTF. The chain combines TRBV24-1 with TRBJ2-6; tentative D call: TRBD1 (5 bases). This CDR3 is built from 15 residues. Between the trimmed V and J ends, which lost 4 bases and 2 bases, there was a span of 8 bases. CDR1 and CDR2 (germline): KGHDR, SFDVKD.

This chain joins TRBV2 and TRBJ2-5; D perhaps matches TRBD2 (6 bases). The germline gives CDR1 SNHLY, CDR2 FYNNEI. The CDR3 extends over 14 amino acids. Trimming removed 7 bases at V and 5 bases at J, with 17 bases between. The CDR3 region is CASTREAGGETQYF. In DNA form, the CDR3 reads TGTGCCAGCACCAGGGAGGCGGGCGGGGAGACCCAGTACTTC.

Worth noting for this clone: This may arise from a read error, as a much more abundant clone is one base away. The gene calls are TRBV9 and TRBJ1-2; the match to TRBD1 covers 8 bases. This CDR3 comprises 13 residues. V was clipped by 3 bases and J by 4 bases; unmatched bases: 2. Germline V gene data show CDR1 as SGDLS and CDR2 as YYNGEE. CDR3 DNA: TGTGCCAGCAGCGAGGGACAGGCCTATGGCTACACCTTC. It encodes CASSEGQAYGYTF.

This CDR3 reads CASSSLLNTEAFF. Here the CDR3 DNA reads TGTGCCAGCAGCTCCCTCCTGAACACTGAAGCTTTCTTT. The chain combines TRBV5-5 with TRBJ1-1; D ambiguous. Trimming removed 3 bases from V and 0 bases from J, with 6 bases in between. This CDR3 has 13 amino acids. Germline lookup yields CDR1 SGHKS and CDR2 YYEKEE (reference sequence).